Listed here are 9 T cell receptor beta chains from one sample, sequenced in a study of T-cell reconstitution after alpha-beta-depleted transplantation in children. A library of TCRbeta sequences, prepared with unique molecular identifiers, was generated. TCRdb called the PCR reads again in MiXCR, with one record for every CDR3 protein. The sample contains some 120,000 distinct CDR3 sequences, roughly 10% of which appear only once. The sequencing used PBMCs, mostly from graft donor cells, collected 180 days after TCRalphabeta/CD19-depleted stem cell transplant. Receptors originate from a girl less than two years old who had a stem cell transplant for combined immunodeficiency, so the T cells may come from the graft donor.

This chain uses TRBV9 with TRBJ2-1, with D tentatively TRBD2 (6 bases). The V and J ends lost 4 bases and 8 bases respectively, with 10 bases between them. Per the germline V gene, CDR1 is SGDLS and CDR2 is YYNGEE. The CDR3 loop spans 12 amino acids. CDR3 DNA sequence: TGTGCCAGCAGCCCCCGACTAGATGAGCAGTTCTTC. Its protein is CASSPRLDEQFF.

This clonotype occurred a few times. This rearrangement joins TRBV20-1 to TRBJ2-2; the D gene is possibly TRBD1 (5 bases). V lost 6 bases to trimming and J lost 0 bases, with 11 bases between them. From germline, CDR1 is DFQATT and CDR2 SNEGSKA (reference sequence). CDR3 length equals 14 residues. DNA of the CDR3: TGCAGTGCCCTGGGGCTGGCGAACACCGGGGAGCTGTTTTTT. This translates into CSALGLANTGELFF.

The chain has TRBV6-5 and TRBJ1-4; TRBD1 might be the D (5 bases). The CDR3 runs to 12 residues. V was pared by 3 bases and J by 7 bases, with 6 bases between. The germline CDR1 and CDR2 sequences are MNHEY and SVGAGI. In nucleotides, the CDR3 is TGTGCCAGCAGTTATGACAGTGAAAAACTGTTTTTT. This codes for CASSYDSEKLFF.

This clonotype was observed at least ten times. V gene TRBV7-9 combines with J gene TRBJ2-1; D gene ambiguous. Per germline, CDR1 SEHNR and CDR2 FQNEAQ (reference sequence). V was clipped by 3 bases and J by 6 bases, with 0 bases between them. CDR3 length: 10 residues. The CDR3 DNA reads as TGTGCCAGCAGCTTCAATGAGCAGTTCTTC. Protein: CASSFNEQFF.

This chain uses TRBV7-2 with TRBJ2-7; perhaps TRBD1 as D (6 bases). This CDR3 is 17 amino acids long. V was cut by 0 bases and J by 0 bases, with 15 bases left in between. The germline gives CDR1 SGHTA, CDR2 FQGNSA. DNA of the CDR3: TGTGCCAGCAGCTTAGCGCTGACAGGTGGTAGCTCCTACGAGCAGTACTTC. Translating it yields CASSLALTGGSSYEQYF.

This clonotype was observed many times. The chain combines TRBV5-1 with TRBJ2-2; 8 bases fit TRBD1. With V trimmed by 4 bases and J by 4 bases, 6 bases remained unmatched. This CDR3 region has 15 residues. Germline lookup yields CDR1 SGHRS and CDR2 YFSETQ. CDR3 in DNA: TGCGCCAGCAGCACCTTGACAGGGGTCACCGGGGAGCTGTTTTTT. Residues: CASSTLTGVTGELFF.

The chain uses TRBV5-5 and TRBJ2-7, with TRBD1 identical over 9 bases. J gave up 2 bases and V 4 bases, and 7 bases lay outside the gene matches. Looked up from germline, CDR1 is SGHKS and CDR2 is YYEKEE (reference sequence). The CDR3 consists of 15 residues. CDR3 protein: CASSLVQGATYEQYF. In DNA form, the CDR3 reads TGTGCCAGCAGCCTCGTACAGGGGGCAACCTACGAGCAGTACTTC.

The chain has TRBV12-3 or TRBV12-4 and TRBJ2-4; the D is unclear. This CDR3 contains 15 residues. Trimming cost V 5 bases and J 0 bases, with 11 bases left between them. The DNA of the CDR3 is TGTGCCAGCAGTCTAATGGGATTAGCCAAAAACATTCAGTACTTC. Translation gives CASSLMGLAKNIQYF.

This clonotype was observed a few times. The V and J genes are TRBV4-3 and TRBJ1-4; D is uncertain. Germline assignment: CDR1 LGHNA and CDR2 YSLEER. Trimming shortened V by 1 base and J by 7 bases, and 13 bases separated the two germline ends. CDR3 length: 15 amino acids. CDR3 residues: CASSQVGGFGEKLFF. In DNA, the CDR3 is TGCGCCAGCAGCCAAGTCGGAGGGTTTGGTGAAAAACTGTTTTTT.